This T cell receptor beta chain was captured by sequencing in a study of PD-L1 blockade in urothelial cancer. Looking at the study overall: The study started patients on atezolizumab around 2014, giving 1,200 mg intravenously every 3 weeks. About 85% of the roughly 29 patients were men whose urothelial cancer was bladder-origin. Each participant's history included 0 to 3 prior chemotherapy regimens. Analyses were performed on blood at 3 weeks after treatment start (the second dose) and at 6 weeks.

Per germline, CDR1 MNHEY and CDR2 SMNVEV (reference sequence). V was clipped by 8 bases and J by 6 bases, with 14 bases between them. The CDR3 loop spans 13 amino acids. Libraries were prepared by immunoSEQ multiplex PCR; TCRdb keeps only in-frame clonotypes and omits some of them. The table includes 120,000 or so clones, more than 75% detected once. The time point denotes: peripheral blood 6 weeks after treatment start. Here the sequenced sample was PBMCs, taken around atezolizumab (anti-PD-L1) treatment. The chain employs TRBV27 and TRBJ2-1, with a possible D match to TRBD1 (5 bases). The sequence was obtained from a man aged 50 to 59 with urothelial cancer. CDR3 residues: CASFPDRPNEQFF. The CDR3 bases are TGTGCCAGCTTCCCTGACAGACCCAATGAGCAGTTCTTC.